This paragraph reports one T cell receptor beta chain. The antigen it binds to is not known. The input lacks base qualities; no much larger clone sits a single base away. The data are from a study of shared clonotypes between healthy human individuals (dated by TCRdb to 2018 to 2020). Study-level background: The cohort included three men and a couple of women between 18 and 49 years of age. Per donor, three plates each were used for CD4 naive and CD4 memory, two for CD8 naive, and one for CD8 memory. Different laboratories and diverse techniques were used to prepare libraries and sequence TCR repertoires, to increase sequencing depth and limit assay-specific biases. The study deeply sequenced blood TCR repertoires of about 5 healthy adults to estimate repertoire size and the extent of clonotype sharing between individuals. Each donor's leukapheresis produced roughly between roughly 0.9 and 8.9 billion PBMCs. Study-level results and caveats: Based on pairwise subsampling, the degree of clonotype sharing among donors was expected to be affected by sequencing depth. Naive subsets generally had larger estimated clonotype richness than memory subsets did. Compared with non-shared clonotypes, the clonotypes found in all four sorted-subset donors had higher generation probabilities. Sampling was restricted to blood, and TCR repertoires in tissues likely differ from the TCR repertoires found in blood. About 5% of naive CD4, around 4% of naive CD8, about 2.5% of memory CD4, and less than 0.45% of memory CD8 clonotypes were shared across several donors. Rarefaction of sorted-subset datasets indicated incomplete sequencing despite the large sequencing depth. The genetic and exposure-history diversity represented was limited by the small number of donors.

TCR CDR3 regions were amplified from genomic DNA by multiplex PCR using the deep immunoSEQ assay. Genomic DNA extracted from each cell subset was distributed evenly over all wells of several immunoSEQ 96-well plates, and each plate served as one replicate. For sorted subsets, each replicate PCR was loaded with 200 ng genomic DNA, equivalent to some 27,000 T cell genomes. The purified libraries were quantified using a Qubit 3.0 fluorometer, sized with a Bioanalyzer 2100, and then quantified again using the KAPA Library Quantification kit. A separate single-read 150-cycle Illumina NextSeq 550 flow cell was used to sequence each immunoSEQ 96-well plate. Per the original workflow: Because the immunoSEQ output held only junctional sequences and lacked quality scores, the filtering could not match the filtering applied to full-length reads. To assign V/J genes and CDR3, sequences were annotated against IMGT germline references using PyIR, a Python wrapper for IgBLAST v1.9. Any read was removed if the V/J assignment was weak (E-value above 1e-6), the CDR3 was missing, or the read contained stop codons, out-of-frame junctions, or ambiguous translated residues. V3J clonotypes were defined as sequences sharing the same inferred V gene, J gene, and CDR3 amino acid sequence. To compute the percentage overlap between repertoires, the number of shared unique clonotypes was divided by the size of the smaller repertoire. Repertoire richness was assessed with RTK rarefaction, the Chao1 estimator, and Recon v2.1 estimates of unobserved clonotypes. Generation probabilities were computed with OLGA for all TCRbeta clonotypes obtained by the gDNA method from several donors. TCRdb provides this immuneACCESS table in a form limited to in-frame rearrangements. Some clones are lacking; in checked studies, under half of them reflect an unresolved V gene, and why the rest are absent is not known. V, J and clone size are taken as reported in that table, and D and trimming were inferred from the DNA itself. Across this sample there are around 2.3 million clones, with roughly 95% seen only once. The ten top clones hold roughly 0.13% of the sample.

The donors were healthy, HIV-negative adults who had no recently reported acute infections or vaccinations. Every donor was a Caucasian adult residing in Nashville, Tennessee, USA. CD4+ T cells were enriched through magnetic negative selection, after which naive cells were positively selected on CD45RA and the remaining negative fraction served as the memory subset. After blood collection by leukapheresis, PBMCs were isolated using Ficoll-Histopaque density gradient centrifugation and then cryopreserved in the vapor phase of liquid nitrogen. Analytical flow cytometry was used to check the purity and quantity of each magnetically sorted T cell population. Genomic DNA was isolated from every sorted fraction and measured by UV absorbance on a Nanodrop 2000c. The CDR3 runs 17 residues from the cysteine to the phenylalanine. Just the 51-base CDR3 DNA is kept, in frame starting at base 1. Per the germline V gene, SGDLS is the CDR1 and YYNGEE is the CDR2. Trimming takes 0 bases off V and 2 bases off J; junction bases not matched to a gene: 10.

The source of this sequence is a man aged 18 to 30 in good health. The sample taken for sequencing was naive CD4+ T cells sorted from blood. The intended sense of this specimen's cell subset or site label: CD45RA+ positively selected. The V and J segments used are TRBV9 and TRBJ2-7, with 8 junctional bases fitting TRBD1. The CDR3 in this case is CASSVGTGQGRTYEQYF. In nucleotides, the sequence is TGTGCCAGCAGCGTAGGGACCGGACAGGGCAGAACCTACGAGCAGTACTTC.